This TCR beta chain comes out of a study of T cells expressing NK-cell markers. Across the study: Sorted CD3+CD56+NKG2C+, CD3+CD56+NKG2C- and CD3+CD56-NKG2C+ T cells provided the TCR beta repertoires.

With UMIs, 5'RACE template switching was used to make TCR beta cDNA. One entry per CDR3 protein, without DNA, is what TCRdb gives after re-calling the 5' RACE reads. This specimen shows 500,000 to 600,000 distinct CDR3 sequences; the ten leading clones hold 3.5% to 4.5%. This CDR3 has 16 residues. This chain uses TRBV12-3 or TRBV12-4 with TRBJ2-5; TCRdb proposes TRBD1, but this gene call is untestable without DNA. The TCR comes from a man between 18 and 35 years old in good health. The sample consisted of blood T cells: a sorted CD56 or NKG2C T cell subset, CD4+ or CD8+ T cells, or bulk PBMC T cells (not recorded which). CDR3: CASSFGQGTVPETQYF.